This record looks at one T cell receptor beta chain sequence and its context. Its target is not known. TCRdb used MiXCR to reprocess the 5' RACE reads, holding one entry per CDR3 protein. The sample carries some 200,000 distinct CDR3 sequences, 10% to 15% recorded once. Deletions cut 0 bases from V and 3 bases from J, with 9 bases between. Germline V lookup: CDR1 SEHNR, CDR2 FQNEAQ (reference sequence). CDR3 length equals 14 residues. The record originates from a study of CD8 T cells in ankylosing spondylitis. Study-wide points: Disease-linked clones, CD8+, were relatively rare in peripheral blood. Several highly homologous variants made up a TCR beta motif, and this motif appeared characteristic of ankylosing spondylitis blood. A subset of motif variants has previously been described in the synovial fluid and blood of reactive arthritis. According to the report, clones linked to the disease were significantly enriched in matched synovial fluid samples taken from ankylosing spondylitis patients.

This clonotype was obtained from a male donor with ankylosing spondylitis or in good health (not recorded which). V usage is TRBV7-9 and J usage is TRBJ2-7; D remains ambiguous. Sequencing used blood, either unsorted or a sorted T cell fraction (not recorded which). CDR3 sequence reads: CASSLADSLYEQYF. DNA for the CDR3: TGTGCCAGCAGCTTAGCCGACTCCCTCTACGAGCAGTACTTC.